What follows are 10 T cell receptor beta chains derived from one specimen sequenced in a study of T cell changes during pregnancy in multiple sclerosis. Generated by immunoSEQ multiplex PCR, the TCRdb table keeps only in-frame clones and is missing some. The sample shows 35,000 to 40,000 clones, more than 85% of them seen only once. Specimen: CD8+ T cells from peripheral blood mononuclear cells, collected in the third trimester of pregnancy. The receptors derive from a female donor with multiple sclerosis, enrolled in a pregnancy study.

The rearrangement links TRBV15 to TRBJ2-3, with 9 bases lining up with TRBD2. With 5 bases clipped from V and 3 bases from J, the junction kept 3 bases outside the gene matches. This CDR3 is built from 14 residues. CDR1 is LNHNV and CDR2 is YYDKDF in the germline V gene (reference sequence). This CDR3 reads CATSLSGRTDTQYF. The CDR3 nucleotides read TGTGCCACCAGCCTTAGCGGGAGAACAGATACGCAGTATTTT.

This clone is medium-sized in the sample. V is TRBV4-3 and J is TRBJ2-7, with 7 positions matching TRBD2. The germline V gene encodes CDR1 LGHNA and CDR2 YSLEER. J gave up 1 base and V 0 bases, and 6 bases lay outside the gene matches. The CDR3 contains 16 residues. This CDR3 reads CASSQDVGGGSYEQYF. The DNA for the CDR3 is TGCGCCAGCAGCCAAGATGTCGGCGGGGGATCCTACGAGCAGTACTTC.

The chain is built from TRBV19 and TRBJ2-1; a weak D match, TRBD2 (5 bases). The length of the CDR3 is 12 residues. The germline gives CDR1 LNHDA, CDR2 SQIVND (reference sequence). V dropped 5 bases and J dropped 8 bases, with 10 bases sitting between them. The CDR3 protein is CASSRTGDEQFF. The CDR3 DNA follows: TGTGCCAGTAGTCGGACTGGGGATGAGCAGTTCTTC.

This chain links TRBV7-8 with TRBJ2-1, with 15 bases fitting TRBD2. There are 16 residues in the CDR3. Germline lookup yields CDR1 SGHVS and CDR2 FQNEAQ. J lost 7 bases, V lost 5 bases, and 6 bases had no gene match. The CDR3 is CASSIPGTSGRNEQFF. The DNA for the CDR3 is TGTGCCAGCAGCATTCCCGGGACTAGCGGGAGGAATGAGCAGTTCTTC.

The gene calls are TRBV4-3 and TRBJ2-1; 10 positions match TRBD2. This CDR3 is built from 18 residues. Looked up from germline, CDR1 is LGHNA and CDR2 is YSLEER. The V and J ends lost 0 bases and 1 base, in that order; junction bases with no gene match: 6. The CDR3, as DNA: TGCGCCAGCAGCCAAGATGGGACTAGCGAGTCTTCCTACAATGAGCAGTTCTTC. Its protein product is CASSQDGTSESSYNEQFF.

The chain links TRBV4-2 to TRBJ1-1; a possible D gene is TRBD1 (6 bases). V was cut by 2 bases and J by 5 bases, with 9 bases left in between. The CDR3 runs to 13 residues. Per germline, CDR1 LGHNA and CDR2 YNFKEQ. CDR3 residues: CASSQQGKTEAFF. The CDR3 bases are TGTGCCAGCAGCCAACAGGGGAAAACTGAAGCTTTCTTT.

The rearrangement uses TRBV7-9 and TRBJ2-1, with D possibly being TRBD2 (5 bases). The germline CDR1 and CDR2 sequences are SEHNR and FQNEAQ (reference sequence). V shed 0 bases and J shed 4 bases, with 10 bases lying between them. The length of the CDR3 is 15 residues. The CDR3, as DNA: TGTGCCAGCAGCTTAGCGGGTACTAGTTACAATGAGCAGTTCTTC. This gives the protein CASSLAGTSYNEQFF.

The gene calls are TRBV4-3 and TRBJ2-4; D possibly corresponds to TRBD2 (5 bases). The ends were cut back, 1 base at V and 9 bases at J, with 16 bases in the middle. There are 15 residues in the CDR3. Germline-derived CDR1 and CDR2 are LGHNA and YSLEER. Here the CDR3 DNA reads TGCGCCAGCAGCCAAGCTCCTAGCAATGAGGCCATTCAGTACTTC. It is translated as CASSQAPSNEAIQYF.

The J gene is TRBJ2-7, the V gene TRBV6-6; D might be TRBD1 (5 bases). This CDR3 has 12 amino acids. Per the germline V gene, CDR1 is MNHNY and CDR2 is SVGAGI (reference sequence). Trimming took 5 bases from V and 6 from J, leaving 11 bases between them. For the CDR3, the DNA is TGTGCCAGCAGTGCAGGGTCCCTCGAGCAGTACTTC. It encodes CASSAGSLEQYF.

This chain links TRBV2 with TRBJ2-7; D uncertain. V was pared by 3 bases and J by 3 bases, with 6 bases between. The CDR3 loop spans 12 amino acids. Germline V CDR1 and CDR2: SNHLY, FYNNEI. CDR3 residues: CASSEANYEQYF. The CDR3 bases are TGTGCCAGCAGTGAGGCAAACTACGAGCAGTACTTC.